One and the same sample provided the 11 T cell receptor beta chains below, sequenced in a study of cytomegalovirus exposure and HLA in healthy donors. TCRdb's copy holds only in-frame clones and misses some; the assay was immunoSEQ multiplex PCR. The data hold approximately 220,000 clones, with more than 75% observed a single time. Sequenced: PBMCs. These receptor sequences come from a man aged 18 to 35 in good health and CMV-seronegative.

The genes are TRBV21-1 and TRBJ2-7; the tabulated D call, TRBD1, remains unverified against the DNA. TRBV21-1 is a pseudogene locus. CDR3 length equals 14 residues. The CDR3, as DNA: TGTGCCAGCAGCCAAGGGACAGGGCCTTACGAGCAGTACTTC. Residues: CASSQGTGPYEQYF.

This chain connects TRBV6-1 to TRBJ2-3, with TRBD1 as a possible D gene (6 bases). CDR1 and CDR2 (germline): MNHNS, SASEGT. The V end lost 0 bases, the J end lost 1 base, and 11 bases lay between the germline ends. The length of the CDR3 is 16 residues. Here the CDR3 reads CASSEASRGRTDTQYF. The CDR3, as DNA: TGTGCCAGCAGTGAAGCAAGCAGGGGACGCACAGATACGCAGTATTTT.

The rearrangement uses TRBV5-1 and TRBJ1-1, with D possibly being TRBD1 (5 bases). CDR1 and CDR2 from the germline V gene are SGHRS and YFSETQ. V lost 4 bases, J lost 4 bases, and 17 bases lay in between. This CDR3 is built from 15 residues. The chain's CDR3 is CASSESTGAPTEAFF. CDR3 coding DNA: TGCGCCAGCAGCGAATCAACAGGAGCCCCCACTGAAGCTTTCTTT. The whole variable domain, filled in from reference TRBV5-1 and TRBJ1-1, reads KAGVTQTPRYLIKTRGQQVTLSCSPISGHRSVSWYQQTPGQGLQFLFEYFSETQRNKGNFPGRFSGRQFSNSRSEMNVSTLELGDSALYLCASSESTGAPTEAFFGQGTRLTVV.

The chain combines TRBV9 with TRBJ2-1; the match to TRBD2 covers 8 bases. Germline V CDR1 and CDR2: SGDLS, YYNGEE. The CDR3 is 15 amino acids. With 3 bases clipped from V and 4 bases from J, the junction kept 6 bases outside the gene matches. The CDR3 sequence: CASSESGGAYNEQFF. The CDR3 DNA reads TGTGCCAGCAGCGAGAGCGGGGGTGCTTACAATGAGCAGTTCTTC.

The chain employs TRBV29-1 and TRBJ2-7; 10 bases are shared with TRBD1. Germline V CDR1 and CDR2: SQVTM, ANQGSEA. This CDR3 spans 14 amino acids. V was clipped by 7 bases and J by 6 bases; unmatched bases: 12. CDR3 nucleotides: TGCAGCGCTACTACCGGGACAGGGGAACGCGAGCAGTACTTC. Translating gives CSATTGTGEREQYF.

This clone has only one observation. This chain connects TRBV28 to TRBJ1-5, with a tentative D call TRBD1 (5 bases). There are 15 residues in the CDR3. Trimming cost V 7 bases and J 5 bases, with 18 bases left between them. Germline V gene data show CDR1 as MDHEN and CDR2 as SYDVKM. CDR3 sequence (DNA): TGTGCCAGCAATACGGCGGGACGGCCCGATCAGCCCCAGCATTTT. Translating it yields CASNTAGRPDQPQHF.

The CDR3 protein is CASSRQGQDYGYTF. Written as DNA, the CDR3 is TGTGCCAGCAGCCGCCAGGGCCAAGACTATGGCTACACCTTC. V is TRBV5-4 and J is TRBJ1-2; TRBD1 might be the D (5 bases). CDR1 and CDR2 (germline): SGHNT, YYREEE (reference sequence). V was pared by 4 bases and J by 3 bases, with 13 bases between. This CDR3 comprises 14 residues.

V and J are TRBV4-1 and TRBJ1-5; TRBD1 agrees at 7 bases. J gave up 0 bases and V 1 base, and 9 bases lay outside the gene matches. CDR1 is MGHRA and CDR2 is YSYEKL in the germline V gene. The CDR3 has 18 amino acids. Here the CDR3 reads CASSQVLGTEYSNQPQHF. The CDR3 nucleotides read TGCGCCAGCAGCCAAGTCTTGGGGACAGAGTATAGCAATCAGCCCCAGCATTTT.

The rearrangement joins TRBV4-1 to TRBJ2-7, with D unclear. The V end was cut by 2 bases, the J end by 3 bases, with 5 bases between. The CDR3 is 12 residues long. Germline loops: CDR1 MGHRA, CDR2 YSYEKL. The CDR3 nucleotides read TGCGCCAGCAGCCAACCAGGCTACGAGCAGTACTTC. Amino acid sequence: CASSQPGYEQYF.

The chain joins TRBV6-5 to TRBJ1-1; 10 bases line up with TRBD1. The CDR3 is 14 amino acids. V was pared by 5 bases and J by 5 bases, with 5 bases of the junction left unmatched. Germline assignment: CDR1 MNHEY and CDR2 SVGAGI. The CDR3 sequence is CASSLDRGRTEAFF. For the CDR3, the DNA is TGTGCCAGCAGTCTTGACAGGGGGCGGACTGAAGCTTTCTTT.

The CDR3 loop is CASTPPGRARNTEAFF. Here the CDR3 DNA reads TGTGCCAGCACCCCCCCAGGGAGGGCACGGAACACTGAAGCTTTCTTT. This chain links TRBV6-6 with TRBJ1-1, with D possibly matching TRBD1 (5 bases). V was trimmed by 7 bases and J by 1 base, leaving 19 bases between them. The CDR3 totals 16 residues. Germline V gene sequence: CDR1 MNHNY, CDR2 SVGAGI (reference sequence).